This is a list of T cell receptor beta chains from one sample in a study of Ad26.COV2.S vaccination and SARS-CoV-2 variants. Libraries were prepared by immunoSEQ multiplex PCR; TCRdb keeps only in-frame clonotypes and omits some of them. The table shows under 550,000 clones, with roughly 90% occurring only once. The sample was peripheral blood, taken in a trial of Ad26.COV2.S vaccine versus placebo. Source of these receptors: a person between 18 and 59 years old who received the Ad26.COV2.S COVID-19 vaccine or a placebo. Both conserved end residues are part of each CDR3. The D gene is left open where the match is weak. Not every row has a clone size; where given, it reads once, few, many or a size class.

abundance	j_gene	v_gene	d_gene	len	CDR3nt	CDR3aa
-	TRBJ2-1	TRBV28	TRBD2	14	TGTGCCAGCAGTTTCACTAGCGGACGCAATGAGCAGTTCTTC	CASSFTSGRNEQFF
-	TRBJ2-5	TRBV3-1/TRBV3-2	-	15	TGTGCCAGCAGCCAGGGGGAAAAACGGGGGGAGACCCAGTACTTC	CASSQGEKRGETQYF
-	TRBJ2-2	TRBV5-1	-	13	TGCGCCAGCAGCGAGGACCGGGGTGGGGAGCTGTTTTTT	CASSEDRGGELFF
-	TRBJ2-1	TRBV7-8	TRBD1	17	TGTGCCAGCAGCTTGAACAGGGGGCGCGGTATTGGCAATGAGCAGTTCTTC	CASSLNRGRGIGNEQFF
-	TRBJ2-5	TRBV6-5	-	15	TGTGCCAGCAGTTACTCGCAGGGATTCCAAGAGACCCAGTACTTC	CASSYSQGFQETQYF
-	TRBJ2-2	TRBV7-6	TRBD2	16	TGTGCCAGCAGCCCTACTAGCGGGGCGAACACCGGGGAGCTGTTTTTT	CASSPTSGANTGELFF
-	TRBJ2-3	TRBV7-2	-	15	TGTGCCAGCAGCTTACGCGGGCGGTCCACAGATACGCAGTATTTT	CASSLRGRSTDTQYF
once	TRBJ2-1	TRBV19	TRBD2	15	TGTGCCAGTAGTATACAATCTAGCGGCCACAATGAGCAGTTCTTC	CASSIQSSGHNEQFF
many	TRBJ2-5	TRBV7-3	TRBD2	15	TGTGCCAGCAGCCCCGGGGGGGGGCGGCAAGAGACCCAGTACTTC	CASSPGGGRQETQYF
-	TRBJ2-7	TRBV19	TRBD2	13	TGTGCCAGTAGTTCGACTAGCGGGGACGAGCAGTACTTC	CASSSTSGDEQYF
-	TRBJ2-1	TRBV6-4	TRBD1	15	TGTGCCAGCAGTGAGAGGTCAGGGGGCAACAATGAGCAGTTCTTC	CASSERSGGNNEQFF
-	TRBJ1-1	TRBV6-2/TRBV6-3	-	15	TGTGCCAGCAGTTACTCTTGGGCTCTGAACACTGAAGCTTTCTTT	CASSYSWALNTEAFF
-	TRBJ1-4	TRBV4-1	-	13	TGCGCCACTACCCCCGGAGCGGGTGAAAAACTGTTTTTT	CATTPGAGEKLFF
-	TRBJ2-7	TRBV6-2/TRBV6-3	-	15	TGTGCCAGCAGTTATGGGGCAGGGAGAAACTACGAGCAGTACTTC	CASSYGAGRNYEQYF
once	TRBJ2-2	TRBV14	-	15	TGTGCCAGCAGCCATGGCCAGACAAACACCGGGGAGCTGTTTTTT	CASSHGQTNTGELFF
-	TRBJ2-7	TRBV7-2	TRBD2	14	TGTGCCAGCAGCCAGGGACTAGCGGGGGGCGAGCAGTACTTC	CASSQGLAGGEQYF
-	TRBJ2-7	TRBV7-7	-	15	TGTGCCAGCAGCTTAACCCCCTCCGGGACCTACGAGCAGTACTTC	CASSLTPSGTYEQYF
-	TRBJ1-3	TRBV27	-	17	TGTGCCAGCAGTTCAAGGGGTCAGGGAGTGACTGGAAACACCATATATTTT	CASSSRGQGVTGNTIYF
few	TRBJ2-1	TRBV19	TRBD1	15	TGTGCCAGTAGCTCCGGGACAGGGGGCTACAATGAGCAGTTCTTC	CASSSGTGGYNEQFF
few	TRBJ2-7	TRBV4-1	-	14	TGCGCCAGCAGCCAACTCGACAGATCCCACGAGCAGTACTTC	CASSQLDRSHEQYF
-	TRBJ1-1	TRBV5-4	-	12	TGTGCCAGCAGCTCTCGGGTCACTGAAGCTTTCTTT	CASSSRVTEAFF
-	TRBJ2-5	TRBV7-3	TRBD2	15	TGTGCCAGCAGCCTCCGACTAGCGGCGGGGGAGACCCAGTACTTC	CASSLRLAAGETQYF
-	TRBJ2-5	TRBV11-2	TRBD1	13	TGTGCCAGTTCCGGGACAGGGATCAAGACCCAGTACTTC	CASSGTGIKTQYF
-	TRBJ1-3	TRBV6-2/TRBV6-3	-	15	TGTGCCAGCAGTTACTCGTCAGGGAGCCGAAACACCATATATTTT	CASSYSSGSRNTIYF
-	TRBJ2-5	TRBV5-5	-	12	TGTGCCAGCAGCTTGGGTGCGGAGACCCAGTACTTC	CASSLGAETQYF
-	TRBJ1-6	TRBV7-9	-	17	TGTGCCAGCAGCTTATCTACAGGGAGCTCCTATAATTCACCCCTCCACTTT	CASSLSTGSSYNSPLHF
-	TRBJ2-1	TRBV2	-	14	TGTGCCAGCGTCACGGGGCTCTCCTACAATGAGCAGTTCTTC	CASVTGLSYNEQFF
-	TRBJ2-7	TRBV18	TRBD1	14	TGTGCCAGCTCAAATTTCGGGACAGACTACGAGCAGTACTTC	CASSNFGTDYEQYF